This T cell receptor beta chain stems from a study of cytomegalovirus exposure and HLA in healthy donors. PCR involved 60 Vbeta and 13 Jbeta primers. Sequenced by immunoSEQ multiplex PCR; TCRdb stores in-frame clones only, minus some. This sample has 150,000 or so clones, with roughly 79% found just once. Study outcomes and limitations: Through in vitro validation, three CMV-associated chains were shown to be specific for CMV antigens. Most TCRs appeared rarely, but some public TCRs recurred in many donors. Follow-up analysis later connected one missense variant in DCLRE1C with trimming of TCR beta V- and J-genes.

Notes on this clone: No antigen is known for it.

Trimming removed 2 bases at V and 7 bases at J, with 20 bases between. This CDR3 contains 17 residues. Germline loops: CDR1 MNHEY, CDR2 SMNVEV (reference sequence). The chain employs TRBV27 and TRBJ2-2, with D perhaps matching TRBD1 (6 bases). The sequence was obtained from a woman in her forties in good health and CMV-seronegative. The sequenced sample was PBMCs. CDR3 residues: CASSLGRDTLWGGELFF. CDR3 DNA: TGTGCCAGCAGTTTAGGTCGGGACACCCTATGGGGCGGGGAGCTGTTTTTT.